This is a list of T cell receptor beta chains from one sample in a study of blood T cell repertoires in COVID-19. Produced via immunoSEQ multiplex PCR; TCRdb's table is partial and in-frame only. The sample lists 180,000 or so clones; approximately 82% were seen once. Sequencing was carried out using PBMCs or T cells enriched from blood (not recorded which). These receptors were taken from a woman in her 50s who had recovered from COVID-19. Each CDR3 is given without its conserved first and last residue. D genes are given only for firm matches.

j_call d_call v_call cdr3_aa
TRBJ1-4 NA TRBV18 ASSGANEKLF
TRBJ1-2 NA TRBV6-1 ASSERGQYGYT
TRBJ1-1 TRBD1 TRBV5-1 ASSSAGGTEAF
TRBJ2-3 NA TRBV2 ASCPGNTDTQY
TRBJ1-3 TRBD1 TRBV7-9 ASSSGQGYTIY
TRBJ2-1 TRBD2 TRBV7-2 ASSYPAGGSSIEQF
TRBJ1-2 NA TRBV19 ATQDISGNYGYT
TRBJ2-4 NA TRBV4-1 ASSQDPGNIQY
TRBJ1-5 TRBD1 TRBV19 ASSMPGGSQPQH
TRBJ1-1 NA TRBV5-1 ASSRGDLGTEAF
TRBJ2-5 TRBD1 TRBV11-2 ASSLGDRDSETQY
TRBJ1-2 NA TRBV11-2 ASTPGQFYGYT
TRBJ1-1 TRBD1 TRBV12-3/TRBV12-4 ASSSDRAAF
TRBJ1-2 NA TRBV28 ASSLGGQSRGYT
TRBJ2-3 TRBD1 TRBV18 ASSPPGTGTTSTDTQY
TRBJ2-3 TRBD2 TRBV3-1/TRBV3-2 ASSGQPGLGTDTQY
TRBJ2-1 TRBD2 TRBV7-2 ASSPIGAGGGNEQF
TRBJ1-4 NA TRBV4-1 ASSQDGRGETNEKLF
TRBJ1-1 NA TRBV5-5 ASASRGAKDEAF
TRBJ2-3 TRBD2 TRBV7-8 ASSLFSGRPTDTQY
TRBJ2-2 NA TRBV5-1 ASSGNPGVTGELF
TRBJ2-1 TRBD2 TRBV18 ASSPSGGSGNEQF
TRBJ1-1 NA TRBV30 AWILRGNTEAF
TRBJ2-4 NA TRBV11-2 ASSLLVGLAKNIQY
TRBJ1-2 TRBD1 TRBV28 ASSHPYGQAETYGYT
TRBJ1-5 TRBD1 TRBV13 ASSSGQGRNQPQH
TRBJ2-3 TRBD2 TRBV18 ASSPVSSGGTTDTQY
TRBJ2-1 NA TRBV7-4 ASSLRFCAEQF
TRBJ1-5 NA TRBV28 ASRPGRIFGNQPQH
TRBJ1-1 TRBD1 TRBV7-8 ASSPYRGTEAF
TRBJ2-5 NA TRBV6-5 ASSYYRQETQY
TRBJ1-3 TRBD1 TRBV7-2 ASSLVGRQGDSGNTIY
TRBJ2-1 TRBD2 TRBV5-6 ASSLRTSSYNEQF
TRBJ2-1 TRBD1 TRBV6-5 ASVAGTGTQQF
TRBJ1-4 NA TRBV5-1 ASSGGATNEKLF
TRBJ2-2 TRBD2 TRBV9 ARPGGGAAGTGELF
TRBJ2-5 TRBD2 TRBV9 ASSTGTGGETQY
TRBJ2-3 TRBD2 TRBV5-6 ASSPWTSGSDTQY
TRBJ2-1 NA TRBV9 ASSVAESPNPQF
TRBJ1-3 NA TRBV6-1 ASSENMRATGNTIY
TRBJ2-5 TRBD1 TRBV12-5 ASGLTGQKETQY
TRBJ1-2 TRBD1 TRBV28 ASSLIRTGLYGYT
TRBJ2-3 TRBD2 TRBV6-4 ASSATYSGGADTQY
TRBJ2-1 TRBD2 TRBV7-2 ASSPWEGLTGEQF
TRBJ1-4 TRBD1 TRBV9 ASSVEHRGPSNEKLF
TRBJ1-2 NA TRBV6-1 ASSEALGRVAGGYT
TRBJ1-5 NA TRBV2 ASTGDGQPQH
TRBJ1-2 NA TRBV30 AWGFGRDSSGYT
TRBJ1-1 NA TRBV9 ASSRKDTTEAF
TRBJ1-2 NA TRBV2 ASSNRDTYGYT
TRBJ1-1 NA TRBV19 ASTDAGRNTEAF